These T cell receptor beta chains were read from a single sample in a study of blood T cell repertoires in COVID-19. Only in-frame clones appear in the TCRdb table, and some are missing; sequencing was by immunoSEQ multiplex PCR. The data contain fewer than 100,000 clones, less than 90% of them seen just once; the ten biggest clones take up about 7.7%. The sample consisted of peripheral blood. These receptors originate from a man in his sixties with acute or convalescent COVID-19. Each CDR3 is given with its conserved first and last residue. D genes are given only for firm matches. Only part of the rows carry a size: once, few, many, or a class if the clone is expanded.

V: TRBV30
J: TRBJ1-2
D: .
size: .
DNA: TGTGCCTGGAGCGAGATATCAGGGGGCTACACCTTC
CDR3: CAWSEISGGYTF

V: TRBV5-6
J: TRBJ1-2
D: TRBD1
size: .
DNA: TGTGCCAGCAGCTGGAAGGACAGGCCCAACTATGGCTACACCTTC
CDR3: CASSWKDRPNYGYTF

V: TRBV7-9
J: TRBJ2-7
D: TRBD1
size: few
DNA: TGTGCCAGCAGCCCCTTGACAGGGGCCGAGCAGTACTTC
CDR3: CASSPLTGAEQYF

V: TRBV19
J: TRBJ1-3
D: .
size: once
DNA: TGTGCCAGTAGTAGCAGGGCCACTGGAAACACCATATATTTT
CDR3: CASSSRATGNTIYF

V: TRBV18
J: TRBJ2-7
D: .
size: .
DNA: TGTGCCAGCTCACCCGGACAGCACAAAAGGCCCGAGCAGTACTTC
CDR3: CASSPGQHKRPEQYF

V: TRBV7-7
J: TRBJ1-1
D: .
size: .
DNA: TGTGCCAGCAGCCCCATAGGGGTTTCTGAAGCTTTCTTT
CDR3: CASSPIGVSEAFF

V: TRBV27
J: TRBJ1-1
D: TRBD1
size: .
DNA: TGTGCCAGCAGCCGGGACAGGGTTTTTGAAGCTTTCTTT
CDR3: CASSRDRVFEAFF

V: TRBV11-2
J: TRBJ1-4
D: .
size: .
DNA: TGTGCCAGCAGTTCCGCTAGTCGGGGAAAACTGTTTTTT
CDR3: CASSSASRGKLFF

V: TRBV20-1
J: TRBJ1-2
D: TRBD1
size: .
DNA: TGCAGTGCTAGTCTTCTGGACAGGGGGTACGGCTACACCTTC
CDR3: CSASLLDRGYGYTF

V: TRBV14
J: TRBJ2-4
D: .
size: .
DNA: TGTGCCAGCAGCCAATTCGGGTCAAACATTCAGTACTTC
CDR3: CASSQFGSNIQYF

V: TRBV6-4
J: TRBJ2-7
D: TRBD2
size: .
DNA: TGTGCCAGCAGTGACTCGAGGCGGGGGAGTAGGGAGCAGTACTTC
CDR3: CASSDSRRGSREQYF

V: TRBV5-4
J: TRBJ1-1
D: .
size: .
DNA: TGTGCCAGCAGCCCCGCTATTATGACAGCCTCTGAAGCTTTCTTT
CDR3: CASSPAIMTASEAFF

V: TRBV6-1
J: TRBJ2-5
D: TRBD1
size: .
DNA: TGTGCCAGCAGTGACAGGGGGCCAGAGACCCAGTACTTC
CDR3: CASSDRGPETQYF

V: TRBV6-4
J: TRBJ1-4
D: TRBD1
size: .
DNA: TGTGCCAGCAGGAGAACCGGGACAGGGAATGAGAATGAAAAACTGTTTTTT
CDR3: CASRRTGTGNENEKLFF

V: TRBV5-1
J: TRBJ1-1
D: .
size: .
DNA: TGCGCCAGCAGCCTGATCGACGGGGAAGGGACTGAAGCTTTCTTT
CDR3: CASSLIDGEGTEAFF

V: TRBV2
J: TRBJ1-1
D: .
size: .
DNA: TGTGCCAGCAGTGAGACGAACAGGAACACTGAAGCTTTCTTT
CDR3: CASSETNRNTEAFF

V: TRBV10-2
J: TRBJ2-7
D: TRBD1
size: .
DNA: TGCGCCAGCACCCAGGGGGCGGGTGAGCAGTACTTC
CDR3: CASTQGAGEQYF

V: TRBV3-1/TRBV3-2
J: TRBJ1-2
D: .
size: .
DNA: TGTGCCAGCAGCCCCGACGGAGACTATGGCTACACCTTC
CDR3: CASSPDGDYGYTF

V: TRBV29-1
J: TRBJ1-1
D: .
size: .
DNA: TGCAGCGCTGAGGGCGAAGGGAGAAAAGCTTTCTTT
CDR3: CSAEGEGRKAFF

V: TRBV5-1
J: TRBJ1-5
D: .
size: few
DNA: TGCGCCAGCAGCTTGGGAGGGCTAAGCAATCAGCCCCAGCATTTT
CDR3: CASSLGGLSNQPQHF

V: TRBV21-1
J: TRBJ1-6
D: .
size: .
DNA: TGTGCCAGCAGCATCAGGCTTCGCTCACCCCTCCACTTT
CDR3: CASSIRLRSPLHF

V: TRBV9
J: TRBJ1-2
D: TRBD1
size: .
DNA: TGTGCCAGCAGCCCCAGACAGGGTCAGAATTCTTACACCTTC
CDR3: CASSPRQGQNSYTF

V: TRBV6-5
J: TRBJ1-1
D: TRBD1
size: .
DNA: TGTGCCAGCAGGGGACAGGGGTCGAACACTGAAGCTTTCTTT
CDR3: CASRGQGSNTEAFF

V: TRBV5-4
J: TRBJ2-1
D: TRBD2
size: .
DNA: TGTGCCAGCAGCTTAGGGACTAGCGGGGGAAGCTACAATGAGCAGTTCTTC
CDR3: CASSLGTSGGSYNEQFF